These T cell receptor beta chains were read from a single sample in a study of OX40 agonist ivuxolimab in advanced cancers. TCRdb keeps only in-frame clones here, not all; method: immunoSEQ multiplex PCR. The data contain about 20,000 clones, roughly 85% of them singletons. The specimen comprised CD4+ or CD8+ T cells sorted from blood, sampled in a trial of the OX40 agonist ivuxolimab. The source is an adult with an advanced solid tumor such as melanoma, head and neck, liver or kidney cancer. The CDR3 runs from the conserved cysteine through the conserved F or W. The order of the fields is CDR3 DNA, CDR3 protein, CDR3 length, J gene, D gene, V gene, clone size. The D gene is left open where the match is weak. Size tells how often a clone was seen (once, few, many) or the class of an expanded clone, and some rows leave it out.

cdr3_nt: TGTGCCAGCAGTCAAACCGGGACAGGTTATGAGACTGAAGCTTTCTTT
cdr3_aa: CASSQTGTGYETEAFF
cdr3_length: 16
j_call: TRBJ1-1
d_call: TRBD1
v_call: TRBV2
clone_size: -

cdr3_nt: TGTGCCAGCAGCCTTTCCGGGACTAGCGGGGGTTCTACCTACAATGAGCAGTTCTTC
cdr3_aa: CASSLSGTSGGSTYNEQFF
cdr3_length: 19
j_call: TRBJ2-1
d_call: TRBD2
v_call: TRBV13
clone_size: -

cdr3_nt: TGTGCCAGCACCCAAGGTGCTGGCTACGAGCAGTACTTC
cdr3_aa: CASTQGAGYEQYF
cdr3_length: 13
j_call: TRBJ2-7
d_call: -
v_call: TRBV6-5
clone_size: -

cdr3_nt: TGTGCCAGCAGTGAACTGGGCGGGAACACTGAAGCTTTCTTT
cdr3_aa: CASSELGGNTEAFF
cdr3_length: 14
j_call: TRBJ1-1
d_call: -
v_call: TRBV2
clone_size: -

cdr3_nt: TGTGCCAGCACCCCACAGGGGACCCTAAACTATGGCTACACCTTC
cdr3_aa: CASTPQGTLNYGYTF
cdr3_length: 15
j_call: TRBJ1-2
d_call: -
v_call: TRBV7-5
clone_size: -

cdr3_nt: TGTGCCAGTAGTATATCGGCGGGCCACTACAATGAGCAGTTCTTC
cdr3_aa: CASSISAGHYNEQFF
cdr3_length: 15
j_call: TRBJ2-1
d_call: -
v_call: TRBV19
clone_size: -

cdr3_nt: TGTGCCAGCAGTTACGCGACAGGCCACTATGGCTACACCTTC
cdr3_aa: CASSYATGHYGYTF
cdr3_length: 14
j_call: TRBJ1-2
d_call: -
v_call: TRBV27
clone_size: -

cdr3_nt: TGTGCCAGTAGCCCGGGGGCGGAGGCTTTCTTT
cdr3_aa: CASSPGAEAFF
cdr3_length: 11
j_call: TRBJ1-1
d_call: -
v_call: TRBV19
clone_size: -

cdr3_nt: TGTGCCAGCAGCTTAGGTCTTTACGAGCAGTACTTC
cdr3_aa: CASSLGLYEQYF
cdr3_length: 12
j_call: TRBJ2-7
d_call: -
v_call: TRBV11-2
clone_size: -

cdr3_nt: TGTGCCAGCCGGACAAAATCCTATAATTCACCCCTCCACTTT
cdr3_aa: CASRTKSYNSPLHF
cdr3_length: 14
j_call: TRBJ1-6
d_call: -
v_call: TRBV6-6
clone_size: -

cdr3_nt: TGCGCCAGCAGCTTGGGGGTCCTCTACGAGCAGTACTTC
cdr3_aa: CASSLGVLYEQYF
cdr3_length: 13
j_call: TRBJ2-7
d_call: -
v_call: TRBV5-1
clone_size: few

cdr3_nt: TGCGCCAGCAGCGCCCTACAGGGCCATGAGCAGTTCTTC
cdr3_aa: CASSALQGHEQFF
cdr3_length: 13
j_call: TRBJ2-1
d_call: -
v_call: TRBV5-1
clone_size: -

cdr3_nt: TGTGCCAGCAGCTTAGAAGGGACTAACCCGAGGGCAGATACGCAGTATTTT
cdr3_aa: CASSLEGTNPRADTQYF
cdr3_length: 17
j_call: TRBJ2-3
d_call: TRBD2
v_call: TRBV7-8
clone_size: -

cdr3_nt: TGTGCCAGCAGTTACGGGGTCAGCAATCAGCCCCAGCATTTT
cdr3_aa: CASSYGVSNQPQHF
cdr3_length: 14
j_call: TRBJ1-5
d_call: -
v_call: TRBV6-6
clone_size: -

cdr3_nt: TGCGCCAGCAGCGAAAGCGGGGGCCTCTACAATGAGCAGTTCTTC
cdr3_aa: CASSESGGLYNEQFF
cdr3_length: 15
j_call: TRBJ2-1
d_call: TRBD2
v_call: TRBV10-1
clone_size: few

cdr3_nt: TGCAGCGTTGAAGAGGCACAGGGGACGGGGGAGCTGTTTTTT
cdr3_aa: CSVEEAQGTGELFF
cdr3_length: 14
j_call: TRBJ2-2
d_call: TRBD1
v_call: TRBV29-1
clone_size: -

cdr3_nt: TGCAGCGTTGATGAGGGACAGGGATACTATGGCTACACCTTC
cdr3_aa: CSVDEGQGYYGYTF
cdr3_length: 14
j_call: TRBJ1-2
d_call: TRBD1
v_call: TRBV29-1
clone_size: -

cdr3_nt: TGCAGCGTCCCTCGGGTGGATAATTATGGCTACACCTTC
cdr3_aa: CSVPRVDNYGYTF
cdr3_length: 13
j_call: TRBJ1-2
d_call: -
v_call: TRBV29-1
clone_size: -

cdr3_nt: TGTGCCAGCAGTCCCACAGGGGGCCGGCAGTTCTTC
cdr3_aa: CASSPTGGRQFF
cdr3_length: 12
j_call: TRBJ2-1
d_call: TRBD1
v_call: TRBV27
clone_size: -

cdr3_nt: TGTGCCAGCAGCTTAACCCCCCCAGGGACAACTAACTATGGCTACACCTTC
cdr3_aa: CASSLTPPGTTNYGYTF
cdr3_length: 17
j_call: TRBJ1-2
d_call: -
v_call: TRBV7-6
clone_size: -

cdr3_nt: TGTGCCAGCAGCTTATCAGGGGCCTACGAGCAGTACTTC
cdr3_aa: CASSLSGAYEQYF
cdr3_length: 13
j_call: TRBJ2-7
d_call: -
v_call: TRBV11-3
clone_size: -

cdr3_nt: TGTGCCAGCAGTGGGGCGACTATGGCGGGAGGCGCGACCCAGTACTTC
cdr3_aa: CASSGATMAGGATQYF
cdr3_length: 16
j_call: TRBJ2-5
d_call: TRBD2
v_call: TRBV2
clone_size: once

cdr3_nt: TGTGCCAGTACCACGACCCTTAGCTCCTACAATGAGCAGTTCTTC
cdr3_aa: CASTTTLSSYNEQFF
cdr3_length: 15
j_call: TRBJ2-1
d_call: -
v_call: TRBV19
clone_size: -